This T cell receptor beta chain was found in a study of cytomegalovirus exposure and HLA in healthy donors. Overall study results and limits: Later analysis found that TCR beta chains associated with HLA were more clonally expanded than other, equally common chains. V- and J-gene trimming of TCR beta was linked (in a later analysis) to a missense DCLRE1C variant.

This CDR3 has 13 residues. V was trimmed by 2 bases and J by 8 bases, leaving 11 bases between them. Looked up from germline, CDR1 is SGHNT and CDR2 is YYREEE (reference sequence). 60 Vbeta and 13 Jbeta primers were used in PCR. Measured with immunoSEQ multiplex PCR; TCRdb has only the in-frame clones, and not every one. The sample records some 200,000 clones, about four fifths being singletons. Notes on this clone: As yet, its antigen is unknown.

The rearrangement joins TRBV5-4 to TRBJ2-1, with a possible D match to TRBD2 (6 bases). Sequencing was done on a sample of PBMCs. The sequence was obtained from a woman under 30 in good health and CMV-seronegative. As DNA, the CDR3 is TGTGCCAGCAGCTTTTCTAGCGTCGATGAGCAGTTCTTC. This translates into CASSFSSVDEQFF.